This passage covers 30 T cell receptor beta chains from one sample sequenced in a study of T cell clonality in common variable immunodeficiency. Assay: immunoSEQ multiplex PCR; the TCRdb copy retains only in-frame clones and omits some. The sample presents about 33,000 clones, none singletons. Sequenced input: peripheral blood mononuclear cells. These receptors all come from a person between 18 and 75 years old in good health.

This clone has at least ten counts. The read ends 3 residues shy of where the CDR3 ends; the end is completed using the germline J gene. This rearrangement joins TRBV28 to TRBJ2-7; tentative D call: TRBD1 (6 bases). Trimming left V 5 bases short and J 4 bases short, with 15 bases between. Germline assignment: CDR1 MDHEN and CDR2 SYDVKM. The CDR3 is 14 residues long. Incomplete CDR3 DNA: TGTGCCAGCAGTCAACCGACAGGTTTGTACGAG. Encoded protein: CASSQPTGLYE. The full CDR3 reads CASSQPTGLYEQYF.

This clone was counted at least ten times. The read gets to within 3 residues of the CDR3 end, and the germline J gene fills in the rest. The chain has TRBV18 and TRBJ2-7, with no clear D. This CDR3 has 13 amino acids. Trimming cost V 6 bases and J 3 bases, with 12 bases left between them. Per germline, CDR1 KGHSH and CDR2 LQKENI. CDR3 region: CASSQSQIYEQYF. CDR3 DNA, as far as it was read: TGTGCCAGCTCCCAGAGTCAGATCTACGAG.

As regards this clone: A much larger clone lies one base from this, so it may be a read error. The part of the CDR3 DNA that was read is TGTGCCAGCAGTGAGGAAGGGGGCGGACAGCCG. Translating it yields CASSEEGGGQP. The complete CDR3 sequence is CASSEEGGGQPQYF. The chain combines TRBV2 with TRBJ2-3, with 7 bases matching TRBD1. The read terminates 3 residues ahead of where the CDR3 ends, so the germline J gene completes it. This CDR3 is 14 amino acids long. In germline, CDR1 is SNHLY, CDR2 FYNNEI.

Note on this clone: A single base separates this from a much larger clone, so it may be a read error. Coverage ceases 3 residues before the CDR3 finishes, and the germline J gene fills in the end. Other nucleotide sequences in the sample specify the same CDR3. The V call is TRBV6-1, the J call TRBJ1-2; 7 nucleotides match TRBD1. CDR1 and CDR2 (germline): MNHNS, SASEGT. This CDR3 has 13 amino acids. This CDR3 is CASSEMTGPGYTF. The covered CDR3 bases are TGTGCCAGCAGTGAAATGACAGGGCCGGGT.

The table lists this clone with many counts. The CDR3 DNA, read in part, is TGTGCCAGCAGTTACTCGATAGGGGACACCGGGGAG. This encodes CASSYSIGDTGE. The entire CDR3 protein is CASSYSIGDTGELFF. The rearrangement links TRBV6-2 or TRBV6-3 to TRBJ2-2; perhaps TRBD1 as D (5 bases). Read sequence stops 3 residues before the CDR3 end, and the germline J gene provides the missing end. V shed 0 bases and J shed 3 bases, with 8 bases lying between them. Germline CDR1 is MNHEY and CDR2 is SVGEGT. The CDR3 runs 15 residues.

This clone was counted at least ten times. The CDR3 goes on 3 residues after the read ends, and that part is filled in from the germline J gene. The chain couples TRBV2 to TRBJ2-7, with TRBD1 matching over 7 bases. This CDR3 comprises 14 residues. V dropped 5 bases and J dropped 4; count of bases not matched to a gene: 8. From germline, CDR1 is SNHLY and CDR2 FYNNEI. The chain's CDR3 is CASSTTGLGYEQYF. The CDR3 DNA, read in part, is TGTGCCAGCAGTACGACAGGGTTGGGTTACGAG.

In this sample, this clone turned up many times. The sequence runs out 3 residues before the end of the CDR3; the remainder is reconstructed from the germline J gene. The V and J genes are TRBV30 and TRBJ2-7; TRBD2 matches 11 bases. CDR1 is GTSNPN and CDR2 is SVGIG in the germline V gene (reference sequence). The trim removed 1 base at V and 2 bases at J, leaving 7 bases unmatched. The CDR3 runs to 16 residues. This chain's CDR3 is CAWSGLAGGKPYEQYF. Partial CDR3 DNA: TGTGCCTGGAGTGGGCTAGCGGGAGGAAAGCCCTACGAG.

This clone has ten or more counts. With the read ending 3 residues before the CDR3 end, the germline J gene is used to fill in that end. J is TRBJ2-4 and V is TRBV7-9; TRBD1 matches at 7 bases. CDR1 and CDR2 (germline): SEHNR, FQNEAQ (reference sequence). The CDR3 length is 15 residues. Losses at the gene ends were 6 bases for V and 1 base for J; bases not matched to a gene: 6. CDR3 amino acids: CASSWVQGAKNIQYF. The sequenced CDR3 bases are TGTGCCAGCAGTTGGGTACAGGGGGCCAAAAACATT.

This clone was counted at least ten times. Read data end 3 residues before the CDR3 end; the end is taken from the germline J gene. The chain combines TRBV5-1 with TRBJ1-5; 10 bases fit TRBD1. Germline V gene data show CDR1 as SGHRS and CDR2 as YFSETQ. This CDR3 spans 15 amino acids. V lost 4 bases, J lost 7 bases, and 8 bases stayed unmatched. CDR3 DNA, as far as it was read: TGCGCCAGCAGCCCGACAGGGGGCGGAGGACAGCCC. It is translated as CASSPTGGGGQP. The full CDR3 protein reads CASSPTGGGGQPQHF.

Regarding this clone: The CDR3 is cut off 3 residues early in the read; its end comes from the germline J gene. This chain joins TRBV19 and TRBJ1-2, with D maybe TRBD1 (5 bases). Germline assignment: CDR1 LNHDA and CDR2 SQIVND (reference sequence). This CDR3 is 17 amino acids long. The sequenced CDR3 bases are TGTGCCAGTAGTTACGGGTTTCGTCTAGCGGGGGTTAATGAC. As protein: CASSYGFRLAGVND. The entire CDR3 sequence reads CASSYGFRLAGVNDYTF.

In this sample, this clone turned up many times. The missing CDR3 end, 3 residues past where the read stops, is filled in from the germline J gene. The genes are TRBV5-1 and TRBJ1-2; 10 bases are a match to TRBD1. CDR1 and CDR2 (germline): SGHRS, YFSETQ. The CDR3 totals 13 residues. CDR3 DNA, as far as it was read: TGCGCCAGCAGCCCTGGACAGGGGGAAGGC. Translated, it gives CASSPGQGEG. Given in full, the CDR3 is CASSPGQGEGYTF.

This clone has ten or more counts. The sequenced part of the CDR3 DNA is TGTGCCAGCAGCTTGGAAGCGGGAGCCACAGATACG. This sequence encodes CASSLEAGATDT. The whole CDR3 sequence reads CASSLEAGATDTQYF. The chain joins TRBV5-6 to TRBJ2-3; 8 bases are a match to TRBD2. Read sequence stops 3 residues before the CDR3 end, and the germline J gene provides the missing end. In germline, CDR1 is SGHDT, CDR2 YYEEEE. This CDR3 is 15 amino acids long. Trimming took 0 bases from V and 2 from J; bases not matched to a gene: 2. Variable domain in full (rest from reference TRBV5-6 and TRBJ2-3): DAGVTQSPTHLIKTRGQQVTLRCSPKSGHDTVSWYQQALGQGPQFIFQYYEEEERQRGNFPDRFSGHQFPNYSSELNVNALLLGDSALYLCASSLEAGATDTQYFGPGTRLTVL.

This clone was seen ten or more times. The sequenced fragment ends 3 residues before the CDR3 boundary, so the rest is inferred from the germline J gene. V usage is TRBV5-4 and J usage is TRBJ2-2; TRBD2 agrees at 8 bases. V lost 0 bases and J lost 6; bases outside the gene matches: 1. Germline V gene sequence: CDR1 SGHNT, CDR2 YYREEE (reference sequence). The CDR3 consists of 14 residues. CDR3 protein: CASSLGLASGELFF. The DNA read from the CDR3 is TGTGCCAGCAGCTTGGGACTAGCGTCCGGGGAG.

The table lists this clone with a few counts. The CDR3 protein is CASRGLAGGKETQYF. CDR3 DNA, as far as it was read: TGTGCCAGCCGGGGACTAGCGGGAGGAAAAGAGACG. The chain joins TRBV2 to TRBJ2-3; TRBD2 agrees at 15 bases. Read sequence stops 3 residues before the CDR3 end, and the germline J gene provides the missing end. Germline V gives CDR1 SNHLY, CDR2 FYNNEI. The CDR3 covers 15 residues.

A word on this clone: The read comes to an end 3 residues before the CDR3 does, leaving the germline J gene to fill in the end. V gene TRBV19 combines with J gene TRBJ1-2, with D maybe TRBD1 (6 bases). CDR3 length: 15 amino acids. Germline loops: CDR1 LNHDA, CDR2 SQIVND (reference sequence). The sequenced part of the CDR3 DNA is TGTGCCAGTAGTATTACGTGGGGGGGCTCCTACGAC. Translation: CASSITWGGSYD. The entire CDR3 protein reads CASSITWGGSYDYTF. Based on the CDR3 plus reference TRBV19 and TRBJ1-2, the full variable domain is DGGITQSPKYLFRKEGQNVTLSCEQNLNHDAMYWYRQDPGQGLRLIYYSQIVNDFQKGDIAEGYSVSREKKESFPLTVTSAQKNPTAFYLCASSITWGGSYDYTFGSGTRLTVV.

This clone was counted only a few times. Coverage ceases 3 residues before the CDR3 finishes, and the germline J gene fills in the end. V gene TRBV20-1 combines with J gene TRBJ2-5; 8 positions agree with TRBD1. CDR1 is DFQATT and CDR2 is SNEGSKA in the germline V gene (reference sequence). This CDR3 is built from 13 residues. Trimming cost V 4 bases and J 4 bases; bases outside gene matches: 5. Partial CDR3 DNA: TGCAGTGCTATACCGCAGGGGGCAGAGACC. This sequence encodes CSAIPQGAET. The complete CDR3 protein is CSAIPQGAETQYF.

There are many counts of this clone. The sequenced part of the CDR3 DNA is TGTGCCTGGAGCGGGGGACGGACCGACTTAGCCAAAAACATT. Protein product: CAWSGGRTDLAKNI. The CDR3 in its entirety is CAWSGGRTDLAKNIQYF. This chain connects TRBV30 to TRBJ2-4; D perhaps matches TRBD2 (6 bases). The read terminates 3 residues before the CDR3 end, so the remaining end is supplied by the germline J gene. Germline V gives CDR1 GTSNPN, CDR2 SVGIG (reference sequence). The CDR3 sequence is 17 residues long. V dropped 3 bases and J dropped 0 bases, with 18 bases sitting between them.

In this sample, this clone turned up many times. From the germline J gene comes the end of the CDR3, since the read stops 3 residues before it. The chain is built from TRBV7-9 and TRBJ1-6; D unresolved. CDR1 and CDR2 (germline): SEHNR, FQNEAQ (reference sequence). The ends were cut back, 6 bases at V and 7 bases at J, with 13 bases in the middle. This CDR3 has 14 residues. CDR3 protein: CASRLGSNNSPLHF. CDR3 bases read: TGTGCCAGCAGATTGGGCAGCAACAATTCACCC.

This clone was seen ten or more times. Read coverage stops 3 residues before the CDR3 terminus; the germline J gene supplies the remainder. The rearrangement joins TRBV5-1 to TRBJ1-2; 8 bases are shared with TRBD1. CDR1 is SGHRS and CDR2 is YFSETQ in the germline V gene. CDR3 length: 14 amino acids. V shed 2 bases, J shed 6 bases, and the junction held 6 bases outside the gene matches. CDR3 residues: CASSFGQGTDGYTF. Partial CDR3 DNA: TGCGCCAGCAGCTTTGGACAGGGAACGGATGGC.

This clone was detected ten times or more. The read halts 3 residues ahead of the CDR3 end, with the missing end drawn from the germline J gene. The chain uses TRBV5-1 and TRBJ2-3; D is perhaps TRBD1 (5 bases). The CDR3 has 15 residues. Trimming pared 0 bases from V and 0 bases from J, leaving 8 bases between. Germline CDR1 SGHRS, CDR2 YFSETQ. CDR3 bases read: TGCGCCAGCAGCTTGGCGGCAGGGAGCACAGATACG. Its translation is CASSLAAGSTDT. The whole CDR3 region reads CASSLAAGSTDTQYF.

This clone was recorded a few times. Read coverage stops 3 residues before the CDR3 terminus; the germline J gene supplies the remainder. This chain joins TRBV19 and TRBJ2-5; 9 bases map to TRBD2. CDR3 size: 16 residues. From germline, CDR1 is LNHDA and CDR2 SQIVND (reference sequence). The CDR3 here is CASSPGGGASTDTQYF. CDR3 DNA, as far as it was read: TGTGCCAGTAGTCCAGGCGGGGGGGCTAGCACAGATACC.

In this sample, this clone turned up many times. The CDR3 sequence: CASSGPGHLLYEQYF. The sequenced part of the CDR3 DNA is TGTGCCAGCAGTGGGCCGGGACACCTTCTCTACGAG. This sequence joins TRBV6-1 and TRBJ2-7; maybe TRBD1 (6 bases). Read data end 3 residues before the CDR3 end; the end is taken from the germline J gene. Trimming took off 4 bases at V and 3 bases at J, with 16 bases between the two ends. Germline V gene sequence: CDR1 MNHNS, CDR2 SASEGT. The length of the CDR3 is 15 residues.

This clone was observed many times. The read stops 3 residues short of the end of the CDR3; the missing end is completed from the germline J gene. The chain has TRBV19 and TRBJ2-3; 8 bases agree with TRBD2. Unmatched junction bases numbered 6, after V lost 4 bases and J lost 0 bases. This CDR3 comprises 16 residues. Per germline, CDR1 LNHDA and CDR2 SQIVND (reference sequence). CDR3 DNA (partial): TGTGCCAGTAGTACACTAGCGGAACGAAGCACAGATACG. Translation: CASSTLAERSTDT. In full, the CDR3 is CASSTLAERSTDTQYF.

A remark on this clone: At one end the junction does not follow the germline gene, possibly because of a read error. The sequence runs out 3 residues before the end of the CDR3; the remainder is reconstructed from the germline J gene. Different DNA sequences within this sample yield the same CDR3. The V gene is TRBV30, the J gene TRBJ2-2; weak D call: TRBD2 (6 bases). Germline V gene data show CDR1 as GTSNPN and CDR2 as SVGIG (reference sequence). CDR3 size: 15 residues. CDR3 in amino acids: CAWSKTGLRAGELFF. CDR3 DNA, as far as it was read: TGTGCCTGGAGTAAGACGGGACTTAGGGCCGGAGAG.

This clone has ten or more counts. The sequence runs out 3 residues before the end of the CDR3; the remainder is reconstructed from the germline J gene. This chain uses TRBV29-1 with TRBJ1-1; TRBD1 might be the D (5 bases). In germline, CDR1 is SQVTM, CDR2 ANQGSEA. V lost 6 bases to trimming and J lost 0 bases, with 14 bases between them. The length of the CDR3 is 14 residues. The CDR3 DNA, read in part, is TGCAGCGTCGTACTACAGGAGATGAACACTGAA. Translating gives CSVVLQEMNTE. The whole CDR3 protein is CSVVLQEMNTEAFF.

This clone came up a few times. Coverage ceases 3 residues before the CDR3 finishes, and the germline J gene fills in the end. The gene calls are TRBV11-3 and TRBJ2-7; D remains unclear. Trimming pared 5 bases from V and 1 base from J, leaving 6 bases between. The V gene's germline CDR1 is SGHNT and CDR2 YENEEA. CDR3 length: 12 amino acids. The DNA read from the CDR3 is TGTGCCAGCAGCCCACAATCCTACGAG. Amino acids: CASSPQSYE. The entire CDR3 reads CASSPQSYEQYF.

A remark on this clone: The read terminates 3 residues ahead of where the CDR3 ends, so the germline J gene completes it. The chain links TRBV5-1 to TRBJ2-1; 7 bases are a match to TRBD1. The CDR3 consists of 14 residues. V was pared by 4 bases and J by 9 bases, with 10 bases of the junction left unmatched. The germline V gene has CDR1 SGHRS and CDR2 YFSETQ. CDR3 bases read: TGCGCCAGCAGCCGAGACAGGGTCAAGAGTGAG. Translating it yields CASSRDRVKSE. The entire CDR3 sequence reads CASSRDRVKSEQFF.

This clone was picked up a small number of times. The DNA ends 3 residues before the CDR3 does, and the rest of the CDR3 is filled in from the germline J gene. This chain connects TRBV2 to TRBJ1-1; 7 bases match TRBD1. The V gene end was trimmed by 6 bases and the J gene end by 7 bases; junction bases not matched to a gene: 5. The CDR3 consists of 12 residues. The germline gives CDR1 SNHLY, CDR2 FYNNEI. The CDR3 DNA, read in part, is TGTGCCAGCAGGGGGGACAGCCATGAA. Translating gives CASRGDSHE. The whole CDR3 protein reads CASRGDSHEAFF.

At least ten counts were recorded for this clone. The DNA ends 3 residues before the CDR3 does, and the rest of the CDR3 is filled in from the germline J gene. The chain has TRBV28 and TRBJ2-7, with D perhaps TRBD2 (6 bases). The CDR3 contains 18 residues. In germline, CDR1 is MDHEN, CDR2 SYDVKM. V shed 9 bases and J shed 3 bases, with 30 bases lying between them. CDR3 DNA, as far as it was read: TGTGCCAGTGGACTAACCCTCGGGGATGGGGGTTCGGGCTACGAG. It encodes CASGLTLGDGGSGYE. The whole CDR3 sequence is CASGLTLGDGGSGYEQYF.

This clone was seen repeatedly, ten times or more. With the read ending 3 residues before the CDR3 end, the germline J gene is used to fill in that end. J is TRBJ2-1 and V is TRBV5-1; 10 positions match TRBD2. Trimming took 2 bases from V and 9 from J; bases not matched to a gene: 8. This CDR3 has 15 amino acids. Germline-derived CDR1 and CDR2 are SGHRS and YFSETQ. The DNA read from the CDR3 is TGCGCCAGCAGCTTTCTGCTAGCGGGAGAGGGTGAG. Its protein product is CASSFLLAGEGE. The entire CDR3 protein reads CASSFLLAGEGEQFF.